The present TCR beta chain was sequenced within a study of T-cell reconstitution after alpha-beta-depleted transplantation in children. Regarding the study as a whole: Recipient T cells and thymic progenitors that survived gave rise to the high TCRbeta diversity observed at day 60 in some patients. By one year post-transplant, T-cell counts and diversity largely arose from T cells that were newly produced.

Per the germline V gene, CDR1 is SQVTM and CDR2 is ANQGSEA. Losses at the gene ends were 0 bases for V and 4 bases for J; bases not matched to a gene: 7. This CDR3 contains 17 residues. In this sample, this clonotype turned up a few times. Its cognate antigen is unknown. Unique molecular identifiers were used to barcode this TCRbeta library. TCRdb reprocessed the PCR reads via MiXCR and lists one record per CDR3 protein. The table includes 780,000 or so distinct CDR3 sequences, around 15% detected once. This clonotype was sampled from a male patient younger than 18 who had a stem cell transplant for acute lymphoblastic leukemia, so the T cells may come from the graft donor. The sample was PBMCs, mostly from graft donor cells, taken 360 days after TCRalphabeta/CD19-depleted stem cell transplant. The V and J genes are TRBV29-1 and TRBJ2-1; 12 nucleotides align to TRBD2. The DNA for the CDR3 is TGCAGCGTTGAAGACTCCGGGACTAGCGGGTTTTACAATGAGCAGTTCTTC. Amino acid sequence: CSVEDSGTSGFYNEQFF.